This TCR beta chain was captured by sequencing in a study of CD8 T cells in ankylosing spondylitis. The sample holds many counts of this clonotype. Its antigen is undetermined. Quantitative 5'-RACE was performed with molecular barcodes, and it yielded the TCR beta libraries. Each CDR3 protein is one row after TCRdb ran MiXCR on the 5' RACE reads. The sample has approximately 520,000 distinct CDR3 sequences, under 5.5% seen once; the top ten hold roughly 3.5%. Germline V lookup: CDR1 DFQATT, CDR2 SNEGSKA (reference sequence). V was pared by 0 bases and J by 8 bases, with 13 bases between. This CDR3 spans 13 amino acids. Study-wide findings and caveats: Within ankylosing spondylitis blood, a TCR beta motif made up of several highly homologous variants appeared to be characteristic. As reported, disease-linked clones showed significant enrichment in matched ankylosing spondylitis synovial fluid.

Sequenced material: blood, either unsorted or a sorted T cell fraction (not recorded which). The sequence was obtained from a male donor with ankylosing spondylitis. The V and J genes are TRBV20-1 and TRBJ1-2, with D uncertain. The CDR3 coding sequence is TGCAGTGCTAGAGATCGCGTCTTATGGGGCTACACCTTC. Translated, it gives CSARDRVLWGYTF.